The T cell receptor beta chain under discussion was sequenced for a study of T cells in Graves' hyperthyroidism and ophthalmopathy. Overall study findings and caveats: A model built on 13 V-J features separated ophthalmopathy from stable hyperthyroidism.

About this clonotype: Its antigen is unknown.

The CDR3 spans 17 residues. Germline CDR1 reads SGHAT; CDR2 reads FQDESV (reference sequence). J lost 1 base, V lost 5 bases, and 8 bases had no gene match. Authors of the study amplified TCR beta CDR3 regions from RNA transcripts. HTBI primers were employed in a first-round RT-PCR of the TCR CDR3. TCRdb ran MiXCR on the multiplex PCR reads and lists one entry per CDR3 protein. Among 560,000 or so distinct CDR3 sequences listed, around 46% were seen once. Absent ophthalmopathy progression within 18 months defined stable Graves' hyperthyroidism. Uncontrolled infection, other autoimmune disease, pregnancy and lactation each barred patients from inclusion. Each diagnosis drew on symptoms, thyroxine, TRAb, thyroid ultrasound and orbital computed tomography findings.

The sequence derives from a woman aged 18-35 years with Graves' hyperthyroidism. The V call is TRBV11-1, the J call TRBJ2-7; 13 bases map to TRBD2. Sequencing was performed on peripheral blood or thyroid tissue (not recorded which). The CDR3 DNA is TGTGCCAGCAGCGTACTAGCGGGAGGGCTACATTCCTACGAGCAGTACTTC. This translates into CASSVLAGGLHSYEQYF. Together with reference TRBV11-1 and TRBJ2-7, the CDR3 gives the full variable domain: EAEVAQSPRYKITEKSQAVAFWCDPISGHATLYWYRQILGQGPELLVQFQDESVVDDSQLPKDRFSAERLKGVDSTLKIQPAELGDSAMYLCASSVLAGGLHSYEQYFGPGTRLTVT.